One sample yielded the 3 T cell receptor beta chains listed below, sequenced in a study of identical twins. TCRdb fed the 5' RACE reads into MiXCR, producing one record per CDR3 protein. The sample includes a few hundred thousand distinct CDR3 sequences, around 20% seen only once; the top ten take 9.5% to 15%. The specimen was naive T cells sorted from blood. The origin of the receptors is a man aged 50 to 60 in good health.

The rearrangement joins TRBV28 to TRBJ2-5; D remains unclear. The germline gives CDR1 MDHEN, CDR2 SYDVKM. Trimming took off 7 bases at V and 5 bases at J, with 17 bases between the two ends. The CDR3 contains 14 residues. The CDR3 sequence: CASKGPVVMETQYF. DNA of the CDR3: TGTGCCAGCAAGGGTCCAGTCGTCATGGAGACCCAGTACTTC.

This chain connects TRBV5-5 to TRBJ1-5, with TRBD1 identical over 12 bases. The junction had 7 bases not matched to a gene; V was cut back by 2 bases and J by 1 base. From germline, CDR1 is SGHKS and CDR2 YYEKEE (reference sequence). The CDR3 extends over 18 amino acids. CDR3: CASSFLGTGGGSNQPQHF. The CDR3 DNA sequence: TGTGCCAGCAGCTTCCTCGGGACAGGGGGCGGGAGCAATCAGCCCCAGCATTTT.

J is TRBJ2-7 and V is TRBV4-3, with 9 nucleotides matching TRBD1. Germline values: CDR1 LGHNA, CDR2 YSLEER. The CDR3 has 17 amino acids. J gave up 2 bases and V 0 bases, and 8 bases lay outside the gene matches. The CDR3 bases are TGCGCCAGCAGCCAAGATCTAGGACAGGGGATTACCTACGAGCAGTACTTC. Translating it yields CASSQDLGQGITYEQYF.